Below, 12 T cell receptor beta chains from the same sample are listed, as sequenced in a study of neurological immune-mediated disorders. TCRdb independently ran MiXCR on the 5' RACE reads; one entry per CDR3 protein. This sample carries 87,000 or so distinct CDR3 sequences, 3% to 4% of them seen once, and the ten largest clones take around 3.2%. The sequenced sample consisted of PBMCs. These receptors originate from a woman aged 45-65 years with multiple sclerosis.

This clonotype showed up many times. The chain recombines TRBV2 with TRBJ1-6; D is perhaps TRBD1 (6 bases). Between the trimmed V and J ends, which lost 3 bases and 9 bases, there was a span of 12 bases. The germline V gene encodes CDR1 SNHLY and CDR2 FYNNEI. CDR3 size: 14 residues. CDR3 sequence: CASSEEQGGSPLHF. The CDR3 DNA reads as TGTGCCAGCAGTGAGGAACAGGGCGGTTCACCCCTCCACTTT. Full variable domain (remainder filled in from reference TRBV2 and TRBJ1-6): EPEVTQTPSHQVTQMGQEVILRCVPISNHLYFYWYRQILGQKVEFLVSFYNNEISEKSEIFDDQFSVERPDGSNFTLKIRSTKLEDSAMYFCASSEEQGGSPLHFGNGTRLTVT.

This clonotype was seen ten or more times. This chain connects TRBV20-1 to TRBJ2-1, with D perhaps given as TRBD1 or TRBD2 (5 bases each). This CDR3 is built from 12 residues. Germline CDR1 DFQATT, CDR2 SNEGSKA (reference sequence). V was cut by 3 bases and J by 8 bases, with 11 bases left in between. CDR3 sequence reads: CSARGTDDEQFF. The CDR3 DNA sequence: TGCAGTGCTAGGGGGACCGACGATGAGCAGTTCTTC.

This clonotype was counted ten times or more. The chain uses TRBV5-1 and TRBJ1-5; 9 positions agree with TRBD1. The V gene end was trimmed by 4 bases and the J gene end by 4 bases; junction bases not matched to a gene: 3. From germline, CDR1 is SGHRS and CDR2 YFSETQ. The CDR3 has 14 residues. CDR3 residues: CASSMGTGNQPQHF. CDR3 sequence (DNA): TGCGCCAGCAGCATGGGGACAGGGAATCAGCCCCAGCATTTT.

This clonotype was counted once. The gene calls are TRBV6-2 or TRBV6-3 and TRBJ1-1; D uncertain. Looked up from germline, CDR1 is MNHEY and CDR2 is SVGEGT. The V end lost 2 bases, the J end lost 3 bases, and 10 bases lay between the germline ends. This CDR3 spans 14 amino acids. CDR3 sequence reads: CASSYGERHTEAFF. Written as DNA, the CDR3 is TGTGCCAGCAGTTACGGGGAAAGGCACACTGAAGCTTTCTTT.

The chain couples TRBV5-1 to TRBJ2-1, with D maybe TRBD1 (6 bases). Trimming cost V 1 base and J 5 bases, with 16 bases left between them. The CDR3 is made up of 16 amino acids. The germline V gene has CDR1 SGHRS and CDR2 YFSETQ. The CDR3, as DNA: TGCGCCAGCAGCTTGCCCGAAGCTAGGGGGAACAATGAGCAGTTCTTC. Its protein is CASSLPEARGNNEQFF.

In this sample, this clonotype turned up many times. The chain couples TRBV5-1 to TRBJ2-1; D unresolved. CDR3 size: 15 residues. V lost 4 bases, J lost 4 bases, and 15 bases lay in between. Germline-derived CDR1 and CDR2 are SGHRS and YFSETQ. The CDR3 coding sequence is TGCGCCAGCAGCGCAACAAACGCCGATTACAATGAGCAGTTCTTC. Translation gives CASSATNADYNEQFF.

The V gene is TRBV7-6, the J gene TRBJ2-1; unclear D gene. Germline V gene lookup returns CDR1 SGHVS and CDR2 FNYEAQ. V was pared by 8 bases and J by 12 bases, with 20 bases between. The CDR3 extends over 13 amino acids. The CDR3 loop is CASAPLFPKGQFF. As DNA, the CDR3 is TGTGCCAGCGCCCCCCTATTCCCTAAGGGGCAGTTCTTC.

This clonotype was detected ten times or more. The gene calls are TRBV20-1 and TRBJ2-5; 7 bases are a match to TRBD1. V trimming: 6 bases; J trimming: 0 bases; junction bases outside the gene matches: 13. The V gene's germline CDR1 is DFQATT and CDR2 SNEGSKA (reference sequence). The CDR3 spans 16 residues. The CDR3 sequence is CSASPRDRYDQETQYF. As DNA, the CDR3 is TGCAGTGCCAGCCCCCGGGACAGATATGACCAAGAGACCCAGTACTTC.

Turning to this clonotype: Given a much more abundant clone one base away, this may be a read error. This chain uses TRBV12-3 or TRBV12-4 with TRBJ1-6; tentative D call: TRBD1 (5 bases). This CDR3 region has 12 residues. The CDR3 protein is CASSIATESLNF. For the CDR3, the DNA is TGTGCCAGCAGTATTGCGACAGAATCCCTCAACTTT.

In this sample, this clonotype turned up a few times. J is TRBJ2-2 and V is TRBV12-3 or TRBV12-4; the D gene could be TRBD1 or TRBD2 (5 bases each). With 7 bases removed from V and 6 bases from J, the gap between germline ends came to 18 bases. There are 15 residues in the CDR3. CDR3 DNA sequence: TGTGCCAGCACCGGTGTGGGGGTAGGCTCCGGGGAGCTGTTTTTT. Translation: CASTGVGVGSGELFF.

This clonotype has more than one count but fewer than ten. A much larger clone is a single base away; this may be a read error. V and J are TRBV5-1 and TRBJ2-5; D ambiguous. Germline CDR1 and CDR2: SGHRS and YFSETQ. V was clipped by 7 bases and J by 5 bases, with 15 bases between them. The CDR3 consists of 13 residues. For the CDR3, the DNA is TGCGCCAGCGGCCTAAAGGGTGCTGAGACCCAGTACTTC. Protein sequence: CASGLKGAETQYF.

This clonotype was observed at least ten times. The chain employs TRBV5-1 and TRBJ2-2; TRBD2 aligns across 11 bases. Unmatched junction bases numbered 9, after V lost 2 bases and J lost 0 bases. Looked up from germline, CDR1 is SGHRS and CDR2 is YFSETQ. This CDR3 has 19 amino acids. The CDR3, as DNA: TGCGCCAGCAGCTTACCGGGACTAGCGGCCCTAACGAACACCGGGGAGCTGTTTTTT. Protein product: CASSLPGLAALTNTGELFF.